Presented here are 16 T cell receptor beta chains from one specimen sequenced in a study of blood T cell repertoires in COVID-19. Sequencing used immunoSEQ multiplex PCR; TCRdb keeps in-frame clones, though not all of them. The sample yields 40,000 to 50,000 clones, 80% to 90% seen once. Sequencing was carried out using peripheral blood. These receptor sequences come from an elderly woman with COVID-19, enrolled during active disease.

This chain links TRBV28 with TRBJ1-6, with D tentatively TRBD1 (6 bases). CDR1 MDHEN and CDR2 SYDVKM come from the germline V gene. This CDR3 has 13 amino acids. Trimming removed 2 bases at V and 14 bases at J, with 13 bases between. In DNA, the CDR3 is TGTGCCAGCAGTTTAAATGGGGGGGGCACCCTCCACTTT. Translation gives CASSLNGGGTLHF.

The chain employs TRBV6-2 or TRBV6-3 and TRBJ2-5; 9 bases align to TRBD1. After removal of 5 bases from V and 5 bases from J, the junction contained 6 bases not matched to a gene. CDR1 MNHEY and CDR2 SVGEGT come from the germline V gene. This CDR3 spans 14 amino acids. Here the CDR3 reads CASSLPGTGETQYF. The CDR3 DNA follows: TGTGCCAGCAGTCTCCCCGGGACAGGGGAGACCCAGTACTTC.

The chain is built from TRBV5-1 and TRBJ1-1; D is unclear. V was pared by 9 bases and J by 4 bases, with 22 bases between. Per germline, CDR1 SGHRS and CDR2 YFSETQ. This CDR3 comprises 15 residues. DNA for the CDR3: TGCGCCACCGCGACCGTTTCGGGTCACCGCACTGAAGCTTTCTTT. Protein sequence: CATATVSGHRTEAFF.

The sample holds a few counts of this clone. CDR3: CARRDSNTEAFF. The CDR3 bases are TGTGCCAGAAGGGACAGCAACACTGAAGCTTTCTTT. V is TRBV28 and J is TRBJ1-1; 7 nucleotides agree with TRBD1. Trimming took 9 bases from V and 2 from J; bases not matched to a gene: 3. This CDR3 region has 12 residues. Germline V lookup: CDR1 MDHEN, CDR2 SYDVKM.

This chain connects TRBV4-1 to TRBJ1-3; 7 positions agree with TRBD1. CDR1 is MGHRA and CDR2 is YSYEKL in the germline V gene. After removal of 3 bases from V and 4 bases from J, the junction contained 6 bases not matched to a gene. The CDR3 runs 15 residues. The CDR3 DNA reads as TGCGCCAGCAGCCAGACCGGGACAGCCGGAAACACCATATATTTT. Its translation: CASSQTGTAGNTIYF.

V usage is TRBV28 and J usage is TRBJ2-7; D might be TRBD2 (5 bases). The CDR3 runs to 13 residues. Looked up from germline, CDR1 is MDHEN and CDR2 is SYDVKM. V shed 6 bases and J shed 9 bases, with 18 bases lying between them. DNA of the CDR3: TGTGCCAGCAGGCCCGCGGCCCTGGGAGTGCAGTACTTC. Translation gives CASRPAALGVQYF.

The genes are TRBV9 and TRBJ2-1; 11 bases are a match to TRBD1. With V trimmed by 4 bases and J by 15 bases, 9 bases remained unmatched. Germline V gives CDR1 SGDLS, CDR2 YYNGEE. The CDR3 runs to 13 residues. The CDR3 bases are TGTGCCAGCAGCATTGGACAGGGGGCGGCCCCGTTCTTC. It is translated as CASSIGQGAAPFF.

The J gene is TRBJ2-3, the V gene TRBV11-3, with TRBD2 matching over 7 bases. V shed 6 bases and J 3 bases; nucleotides not matched to a gene: 9. The CDR3 sequence is 15 residues long. CDR1 SGHNT and CDR2 YENEEA come from the germline V gene. The chain's CDR3 is CASSPGLVRTDTQYF. The CDR3, as DNA: TGTGCCAGCAGTCCAGGACTAGTTCGGACAGATACGCAGTATTTT.

The chain carries TRBV3-1 (or the pseudogene TRBV3-2) and TRBJ1-1; D not resolved. CDR1 is LGHDT, CDR2 YNNKEL, per germline (reference sequence). This CDR3 spans 15 amino acids. V was cut by 1 base and J by 0 bases, with 9 bases left in between. The CDR3 DNA sequence: TGTGCCAGCAGCCAAGGTAGCCGACTGAACACTGAAGCTTTCTTT. This codes for CASSQGSRLNTEAFF.

The chain uses TRBV18 and TRBJ2-1; D is perhaps TRBD2 (5 bases). Trimming removed 3 bases from V and 0 bases from J, with 15 bases in between. The V gene's germline CDR1 is KGHSH and CDR2 LQKENI. There are 17 residues in the CDR3. CDR3 residues: CASSPDSAGSSYNEQFF. Here the CDR3 DNA reads TGTGCCAGCTCACCGGATAGCGCTGGGAGCTCCTACAATGAGCAGTTCTTC.

Of note for this clone: Relative to the germline gene, one junction end is altered; a read error may explain this. J is TRBJ1-1 and V is TRBV18; TRBD1 aligns across 10 bases. The CDR3 is made up of 12 amino acids. The germline V gene has CDR1 KGHSH and CDR2 LQKENI. CDR3 protein: CASSLGQGNVDF. The CDR3 DNA reads TGTGCCAGCTCACTGGGACAGGGGAATGTGGACTTT.

V usage is TRBV7-9 and J usage is TRBJ2-2, with TRBD1 identical over 8 bases. Germline-derived CDR1 and CDR2 are SEHNR and FQNEAQ (reference sequence). Trimming took 8 bases from V and 1 from J; bases not matched to a gene: 3. This CDR3 has 14 residues. The CDR3 DNA reads TGTGCCAGCGCAGGGGGCGTGAACACCGGGGAGCTGTTTTTT. Translated: CASAGGVNTGELFF.

This chain uses TRBV7-8 with TRBJ1-2; 7 bases agree with TRBD1. Losses at the gene ends were 1 base for V and 3 bases for J; bases not matched to a gene: 8. Germline CDR1 reads SGHVS; CDR2 reads FQNEAQ. This CDR3 has 16 residues. CDR3 nucleotides: TGTGCCAGCAGCTTAGTAGGGACAGCCCGGGACTATGGCTACACCTTC. Amino acids: CASSLVGTARDYGYTF.

V usage is TRBV4-2 and J usage is TRBJ2-7, with D possibly TRBD2 on 5 matching bases. In germline, CDR1 is LGHNA, CDR2 YNFKEQ. V lost 5 bases and J lost 3, with 17 bases in between. CDR3 size: 15 residues. CDR3: CASSAALGDHYEQYF. In DNA form, the CDR3 reads TGTGCCAGCAGCGCCGCACTAGGTGATCACTACGAGCAGTACTTC.

The V and J genes are TRBV2 and TRBJ2-7, with 8 bases identical to TRBD2. Germline V CDR1 and CDR2: SNHLY, FYNNEI. Unmatched junction bases numbered 7, after V lost 4 bases and J lost 5 bases. The CDR3 consists of 14 residues. The DNA of the CDR3 is TGTGCCAGCAGTGTAGCCGGGACTAGTGACGAGCAGTACTTC. Protein sequence: CASSVAGTSDEQYF. The variable domain in full, completed from reference TRBV2 and TRBJ2-7, reads EPEVTQTPSHQVTQMGQEVILRCVPISNHLYFYWYRQILGQKVEFLVSFYNNEISEKSEIFDDQFSVERPDGSNFTLKIRSTKLEDSAMYFCASSVAGTSDEQYFGPGTRLTVT.

The CDR3 DNA follows: TGTGCCAGCAGTGAGGGACAGGGGGCGATCCACGAGCAGTACTTC. It codes for CASSEGQGAIHEQYF. The chain has TRBV28 and TRBJ2-7, with TRBD1 matching over 12 bases. The CDR3 is made up of 15 amino acids. Trimming took 5 bases from V and 5 from J; bases not matched to a gene: 7. Germline CDR1 and CDR2: MDHEN and SYDVKM.